The 18 T cell receptor beta chains below were found in one sample sequenced in a study of T-cell reconstitution after alpha-beta-depleted transplantation in children. Construction of the TCRbeta library involved unique molecular identifiers. TCRdb itself ran the PCR reads through MiXCR, one entry per CDR3 protein. The data contain fewer than 550,000 distinct CDR3 sequences, about a tenth of them seen just once; the ten biggest clones take up 4.5% to 7%. Here the sequenced sample was PBMCs from the stem cell graft donor, taken from the stem cell graft. The source of these receptors is a human donor who donated a stem cell graft to a child with acute myeloid leukemia.

This clonotype was seen ten or more times. This sequence joins TRBV7-2 and TRBJ2-1; 7 nucleotides match TRBD1. The CDR3 loop spans 13 amino acids. V lost 5 bases, J lost 7 bases, and 5 bases stayed unmatched. Germline V gives CDR1 SGHTA, CDR2 FQGNSA. The CDR3 here is CASSRGQRNEQFF. Written as DNA, the CDR3 is TGTGCCAGCAGCAGGGGACAGCGGAATGAGCAGTTCTTC.

This clonotype was found many times. V is TRBV5-1 and J is TRBJ2-1, with D possibly being TRBD2 (6 bases). Trimming took off 5 bases at V and 4 bases at J, with 19 bases between the two ends. The CDR3 has 16 residues. From germline, CDR1 is SGHRS and CDR2 YFSETQ. CDR3 nucleotides: TGCGCCAGCAGAAGTTTTAGAGGGGAGGATTACAATGAGCAGTTCTTC. This sequence encodes CASRSFRGEDYNEQFF. The variable domain in full, with the rest retrieved from reference TRBV5-1 and TRBJ2-1, is KAGVTQTPRYLIKTRGQQVTLSCSPISGHRSVSWYQQTPGQGLQFLFEYFSETQRNKGNFPGRFSGRQFSNSRSEMNVSTLELGDSALYLCASRSFRGEDYNEQFFGPGTRLTVL.

As regards this clonotype: A read error is possible here, since a much larger clone lies one base away. The chain links TRBV9 to TRBJ2-1, with TRBD1 matching over 7 bases. The CDR3 extends over 15 amino acids. Losses at the gene ends were 0 bases for V and 7 bases for J; bases not matched to a gene: 7. Germline CDR1 is SGDLS and CDR2 is YYNGEE. CDR3: CASSVVVTGKNEQFF. In DNA, the CDR3 is TGTGCCAGCAGCGTAGTGGTGACAGGGAAGAATGAGCAGTTCTTC.

The chain uses TRBV7-3 and TRBJ2-1, with TRBD2 matching 12 bases. The V gene end was trimmed by 5 bases and the J gene end by 9 bases; junction bases not matched to a gene: 5. Germline V lookup: CDR1 SGHTA, CDR2 FQGTGA. CDR3 length: 14 amino acids. CDR3 protein: CASSPPTSGGEQFF. CDR3 nucleotides: TGTGCCAGCAGCCCTCCGACTAGCGGGGGTGAGCAGTTCTTC.

This clonotype was seen more than once but under ten times. The rearrangement uses TRBV24-1 and TRBJ1-1, with TRBD1 matching 8 bases. CDR1 is KGHDR and CDR2 is SFDVKD in the germline V gene. Unmatched junction bases numbered 11, after V lost 8 bases and J lost 4 bases. The CDR3 has 15 residues. CDR3 in amino acids: CATTRPQGAFTEAFF. Written as DNA, the CDR3 is TGTGCCACCACCCGCCCCCAGGGGGCATTCACTGAAGCTTTCTTT.

The chain employs TRBV27 and TRBJ1-6, with 9 bases aligning to TRBD1. CDR1 is MNHEY, CDR2 SMNVEV, per germline (reference sequence). V gave up 7 bases and J gave up 3 bases; unmatched junction bases: 4. The CDR3 has 15 residues. DNA for the CDR3: TGTGCCAGCACCCGGACAGGGGACTATAATTCACCCCTCCACTTT. Translation gives CASTRTGDYNSPLHF.

This clonotype was recorded many times. The chain combines TRBV10-3 with TRBJ2-7; 9 bases are a match to TRBD1. The CDR3 contains 14 residues. V lost 5 bases and J lost 2; bases outside the gene matches: 4. CDR1 is ENHRY and CDR2 is SYGVKD in the germline V gene. This CDR3 reads CAISRTGETYEQYF. Here the CDR3 DNA reads TGTGCCATCAGTCGGACAGGGGAGACCTACGAGCAGTACTTC.

The rearrangement uses TRBV12-3 or TRBV12-4 and TRBJ2-2; 12 bases map to TRBD2. The CDR3 totals 16 residues. Trimming took 2 bases from V and 6 from J; bases not matched to a gene: 4. In DNA form, the CDR3 reads TGTGCCAGCAGTTTATGGCTAGCGGGAGGGCCCGGGGAGCTGTTTTTT. Translation: CASSLWLAGGPGELFF.

This CDR3 reads CASSLGQGRDGETQYF. DNA of the CDR3: TGTGCCAGCAGCTTGGGACAGGGACGAGATGGCGAGACCCAGTACTTC. This chain joins TRBV5-5 and TRBJ2-5, with 7 positions matching TRBD1. The V segment lost 0 bases and the J segment 5 bases; nucleotides outside the gene matches: 10. The CDR3 is made up of 16 amino acids. Germline loops: CDR1 SGHKS, CDR2 YYEKEE (reference sequence).

The CDR3 is CASSRPGGEQFF. Written as DNA, the CDR3 is TGTGCCAGCAGTCGCCCCGGGGGCGAGCAGTTCTTC. The V gene is TRBV7-2, the J gene TRBJ2-1, with D perhaps matching TRBD1 or TRBD2 (6 bases each). The CDR3 totals 12 residues. Germline V gene data show CDR1 as SGHTA and CDR2 as FQGNSA. The V end lost 6 bases, the J end lost 10 bases, and 13 bases lay between the germline ends.

In its sample, this clonotype was seen a few times. This sequence joins TRBV6-5 and TRBJ2-2; weak D call: TRBD2 (5 bases). The ends were cut back, 0 bases at V and 0 bases at J, with 11 bases in the middle. The germline CDR1 and CDR2 sequences are MNHEY and SVGAGI. The CDR3 extends over 17 amino acids. The CDR3 loop reads CASSYSIRGSNTGELFF. The DNA of the CDR3 is TGTGCCAGCAGTTACTCGATTCGGGGTTCGAACACCGGGGAGCTGTTTTTT.

The genes are TRBV27 and TRBJ1-1; 7 nucleotides align to TRBD1. Trimming removed 7 bases from V and 0 bases from J; junction bases left unmatched: 11. The CDR3 contains 16 residues. Germline V gene data show CDR1 as MNHEY and CDR2 as SMNVEV (reference sequence). This CDR3 is CASTPGGGQLNTEAFF. CDR3 DNA: TGTGCCAGCACCCCAGGGGGGGGACAACTGAACACTGAAGCTTTCTTT.

This clonotype was seen ten or more times. The chain couples TRBV12-3 or TRBV12-4 to TRBJ2-3; 7 bases agree with TRBD2. V shed 6 bases and J 5 bases; nucleotides not matched to a gene: 5. This CDR3 has 13 amino acids. CDR3 bases: TGTGCCAGCAGCCAGGGAGGGGTAGATACGCAGTATTTT. It yields the protein CASSQGGVDTQYF.

This clonotype was observed a few times. The V and J genes are TRBV11-3 and TRBJ2-3; D is uncertain. Germline V gene sequence: CDR1 SGHNT, CDR2 YENEEA. The CDR3 covers 14 residues. The V end was cut by 4 bases, the J end by 4 bases, with 12 bases between. The CDR3 loop reads CASSSRSKPDTQYF. CDR3 nucleotides: TGTGCCAGCAGCTCAAGGAGTAAGCCAGATACGCAGTATTTT.

The chain recombines TRBV20-1 with TRBJ1-6; D unresolved. The length of the CDR3 is 17 residues. V was shortened by 0 bases and J by 7 bases, with 19 bases between the two germline ends. From germline, CDR1 is DFQATT and CDR2 SNEGSKA (reference sequence). CDR3 nucleotides: TGCAGTGCTAGAGATCGGCATCGGATGGGGTTGAATTCACCCCTCCACTTT. Translation gives CSARDRHRMGLNSPLHF.

This clonotype appeared many times. The J gene is TRBJ1-3, the V gene TRBV12-3 or TRBV12-4; the D is unclear. The V and J ends lost 8 bases and 8 bases respectively, with 13 bases between them. The CDR3 consists of 12 residues. The CDR3 is CASWGGPDTIYF. The CDR3 nucleotides read TGTGCCAGCTGGGGAGGCCCGGACACCATATATTTT.

V is TRBV4-3 and J is TRBJ2-7; D unclear. V dropped 0 bases and J dropped 2 bases, with 14 bases sitting between them. Germline V gene data show CDR1 as LGHNA and CDR2 as YSLEER. CDR3 length: 16 residues. The CDR3, as DNA: TGCGCCAGCAGCCAAGAGCGAATTGCGGCAGCCTACGAGCAGTACTTC. Translated, it gives CASSQERIAAAYEQYF.

This clonotype was observed a few times. The chain joins TRBV6-5 to TRBJ2-2; D may be TRBD1 (6 bases). V was cut by 0 bases and J by 6 bases, with 8 bases left in between. The germline gives CDR1 MNHEY, CDR2 SVGAGI. This CDR3 region has 14 residues. CDR3 DNA sequence: TGTGCCAGCAGTTACTCGGACAGAGCCGGGGAGCTGTTTTTT. Amino acids: CASSYSDRAGELFF.